The entry that follows covers one TCR beta chain sequence. What it recognizes is unknown. The data derive from a study of identical twins. Whole-study results and caveats: Excess twin sharing in beta out-of-frame sequences was weaker. Cross-sectional statistics underpinned the conclusions; the same donors were not followed. Cord blood beta clonotypes that were abundant carried fewer insertions, and memory repertoires showed no such trend.

Unique molecular identifiers were present on the cDNA, which also gained a universal primer site by template switching. TCRdb recomputed calls from the 5' RACE reads with MiXCR, one row per CDR3 protein. The sample contains about 890,000 distinct CDR3 sequences, around 12% of which appear only once. The germline V and J ends were trimmed by 3 bases and 0 bases, with 12 bases remaining between them. Germline V gene lookup returns CDR1 KGHSH and CDR2 LQKENI. This CDR3 is built from 16 residues. This same sample was also taken into another study, of yellow fever vaccine responses in identical twins.

Sequencing was performed on PBMCs. The J gene is TRBJ2-1, the V gene TRBV18; D possibly corresponds to TRBD1 (6 bases). The receptor comes from a woman aged 18-29 years in good health. This CDR3 is CASSPTQGTSYNEQFF. The CDR3 coding sequence is TGTGCCAGCTCACCGACACAGGGAACCTCCTACAATGAGCAGTTCTTC.